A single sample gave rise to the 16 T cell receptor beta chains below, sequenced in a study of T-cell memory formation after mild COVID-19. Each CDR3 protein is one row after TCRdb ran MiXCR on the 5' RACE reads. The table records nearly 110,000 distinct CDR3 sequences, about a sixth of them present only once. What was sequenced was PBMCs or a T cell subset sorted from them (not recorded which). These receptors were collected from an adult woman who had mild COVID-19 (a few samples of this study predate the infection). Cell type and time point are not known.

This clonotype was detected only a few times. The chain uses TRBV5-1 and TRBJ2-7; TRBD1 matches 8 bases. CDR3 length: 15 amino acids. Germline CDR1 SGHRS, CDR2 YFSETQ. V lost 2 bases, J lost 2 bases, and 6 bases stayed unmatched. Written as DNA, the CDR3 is TGCGCCAGCAGCTTCGCCGGGACAGGTGCCTACGAGCAGTACTTC. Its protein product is CASSFAGTGAYEQYF.

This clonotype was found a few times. CDR3 protein: CASSLFPLGQGSPMGQPQHF. The CDR3 DNA sequence: TGTGCCAGCAGCTTATTCCCACTGGGACAGGGAAGCCCCATGGGTCAGCCCCAGCATTTT. This chain uses TRBV7-6 with TRBJ1-5; TRBD1 matches at 9 bases. CDR1 and CDR2 (germline): SGHVS, FNYEAQ. V trimming: 2 bases; J trimming: 6 bases; junction bases outside the gene matches: 20. The CDR3 covers 20 residues. The full variable domain, its missing parts supplied by reference TRBV7-6 and TRBJ1-5, is GAGVSQSPRYKVTKRGQDVALRCDPISGHVSLYWYRQALGQGPEFLTYFNYEAQQDKSGLPNDRFSAERPEGSISTLTIQRTEQRDSAMYRCASSLFPLGQGSPMGQPQHFGDGTRLSIL.

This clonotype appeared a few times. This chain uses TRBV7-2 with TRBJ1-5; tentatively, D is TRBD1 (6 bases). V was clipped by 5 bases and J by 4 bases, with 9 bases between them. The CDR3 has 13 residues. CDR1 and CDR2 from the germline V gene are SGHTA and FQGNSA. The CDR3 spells CASSVRGNQPQHF. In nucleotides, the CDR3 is TGTGCCAGCAGCGTCAGGGGTAATCAGCCCCAGCATTTT.

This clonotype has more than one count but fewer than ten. The CDR3 protein is CASSYGTGAVNEQYF. For the CDR3, the DNA is TGTGCCAGCAGTTACGGGACAGGGGCTGTGAACGAGCAGTACTTC. The chain is built from TRBV6-5 and TRBJ2-7, with TRBD1 identical over 10 bases. V dropped 2 bases and J dropped 5; count of bases not matched to a gene: 6. The CDR3 has 15 residues. The germline CDR1 and CDR2 sequences are MNHEY and SVGAGI.

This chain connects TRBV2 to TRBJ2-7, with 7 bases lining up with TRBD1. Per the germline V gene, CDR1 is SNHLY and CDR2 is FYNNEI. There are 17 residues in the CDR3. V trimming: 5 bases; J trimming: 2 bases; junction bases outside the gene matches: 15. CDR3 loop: CASSRTLQGTSAYEQYF. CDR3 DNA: TGTGCCAGCAGTAGAACCCTACAGGGGACCTCAGCCTACGAGCAGTACTTC.

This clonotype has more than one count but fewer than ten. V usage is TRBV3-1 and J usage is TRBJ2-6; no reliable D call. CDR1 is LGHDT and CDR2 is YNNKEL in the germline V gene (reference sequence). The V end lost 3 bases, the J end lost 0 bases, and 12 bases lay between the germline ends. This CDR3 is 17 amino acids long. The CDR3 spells CASSQGPDNSGANVLTF. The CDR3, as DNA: TGTGCCAGCAGCCAGGGTCCAGACAACTCTGGGGCCAACGTCCTGACTTTC.

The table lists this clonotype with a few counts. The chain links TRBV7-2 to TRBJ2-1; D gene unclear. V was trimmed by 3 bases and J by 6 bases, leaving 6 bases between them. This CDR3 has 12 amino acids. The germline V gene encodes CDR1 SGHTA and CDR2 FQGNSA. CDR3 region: CASSFVRNEQFF. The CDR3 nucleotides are TGTGCCAGCAGCTTCGTGCGCAATGAGCAGTTCTTC. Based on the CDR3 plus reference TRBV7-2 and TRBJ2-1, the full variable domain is GAGVSQSPSNKVTEKGKDVELRCDPISGHTALYWYRQSLGQGLEFLIYFQGNSAPDKSGLPSDRFSAERTGGSVSTLTIQRTQQEDSAVYLCASSFVRNEQFFGPGTRLTVL.

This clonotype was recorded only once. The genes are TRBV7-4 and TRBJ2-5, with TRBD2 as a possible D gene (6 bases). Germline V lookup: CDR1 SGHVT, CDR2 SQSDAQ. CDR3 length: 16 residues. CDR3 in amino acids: CASGLVLSGAQETQYF. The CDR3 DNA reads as TGTGCTAGTGGTTTGGTACTTAGCGGTGCCCAAGAGACCCAGTACTTC.

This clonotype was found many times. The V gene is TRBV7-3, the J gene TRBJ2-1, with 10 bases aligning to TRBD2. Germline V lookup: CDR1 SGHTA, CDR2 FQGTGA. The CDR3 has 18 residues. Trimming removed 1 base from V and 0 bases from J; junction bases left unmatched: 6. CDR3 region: CASSLSVAGGSSYNEQFF. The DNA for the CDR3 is TGTGCCAGCAGCTTAAGCGTAGCGGGGGGTTCCTCCTACAATGAGCAGTTCTTC.

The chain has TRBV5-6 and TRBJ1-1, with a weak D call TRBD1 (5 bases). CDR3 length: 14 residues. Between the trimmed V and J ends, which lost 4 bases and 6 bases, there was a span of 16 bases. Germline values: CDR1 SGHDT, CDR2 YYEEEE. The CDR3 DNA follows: TGTGCCAGCAGCCCGTGGGGCGAGAGCCCTGAAGCTTTCTTT. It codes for CASSPWGESPEAFF.

CDR3 nucleotide sequence: TGTGCCAGCAGTTTATCAGGACAGGGATCTCAAGAGACCCAGTACTTC. Translated, it gives CASSLSGQGSQETQYF. The chain couples TRBV27 to TRBJ2-5, with 8 bases matching TRBD1. There are 16 residues in the CDR3. The germline gives CDR1 MNHEY, CDR2 SMNVEV (reference sequence). With 0 bases clipped from V and 2 bases from J, the junction kept 5 bases outside the gene matches.

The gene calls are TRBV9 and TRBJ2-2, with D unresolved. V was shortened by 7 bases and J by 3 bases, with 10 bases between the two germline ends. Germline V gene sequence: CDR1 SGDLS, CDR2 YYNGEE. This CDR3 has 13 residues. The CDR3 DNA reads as TGTGCCAGCCAAATTGGGGACACCGGGGAGCTGTTTTTT. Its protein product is CASQIGDTGELFF.

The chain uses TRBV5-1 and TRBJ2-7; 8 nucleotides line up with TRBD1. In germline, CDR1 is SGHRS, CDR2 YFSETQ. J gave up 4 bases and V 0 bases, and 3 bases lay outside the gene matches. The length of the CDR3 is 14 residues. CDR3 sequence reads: CASSLVDREYEQYF. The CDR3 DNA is TGCGCCAGCAGCTTGGTGGACAGGGAGTACGAGCAGTACTTC.

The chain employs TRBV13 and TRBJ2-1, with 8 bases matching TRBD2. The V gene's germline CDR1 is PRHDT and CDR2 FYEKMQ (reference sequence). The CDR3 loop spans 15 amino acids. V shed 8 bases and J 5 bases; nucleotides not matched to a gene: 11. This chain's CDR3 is CASRSIAGLDNEQFF. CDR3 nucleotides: TGTGCCAGCCGGAGTATAGCGGGATTAGACAATGAGCAGTTCTTC.

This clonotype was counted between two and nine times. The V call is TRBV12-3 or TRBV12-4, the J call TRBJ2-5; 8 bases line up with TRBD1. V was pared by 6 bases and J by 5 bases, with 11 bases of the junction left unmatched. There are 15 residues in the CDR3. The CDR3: CASRPGPGGAETQYF. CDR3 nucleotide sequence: TGTGCCAGCAGGCCGGGTCCAGGGGGCGCCGAGACCCAGTACTTC.

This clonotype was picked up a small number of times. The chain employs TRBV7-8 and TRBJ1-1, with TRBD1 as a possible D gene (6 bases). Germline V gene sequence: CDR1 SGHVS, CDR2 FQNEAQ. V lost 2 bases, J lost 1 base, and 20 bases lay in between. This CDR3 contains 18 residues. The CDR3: CASSLPARSTGKNTEAFF. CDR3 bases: TGTGCCAGCAGCTTACCAGCCCGTTCTACAGGGAAGAACACTGAAGCTTTCTTT. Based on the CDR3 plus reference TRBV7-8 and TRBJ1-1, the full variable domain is GAGVSQSPRYKVAKRGQDVALRCDPISGHVSLFWYQQALGQGPEFLTYFQNEAQLDKSGLPSDRFFAERPEGSVSTLKIQRTQQEDSAVYLCASSLPARSTGKNTEAFFGQGTRLTVV.